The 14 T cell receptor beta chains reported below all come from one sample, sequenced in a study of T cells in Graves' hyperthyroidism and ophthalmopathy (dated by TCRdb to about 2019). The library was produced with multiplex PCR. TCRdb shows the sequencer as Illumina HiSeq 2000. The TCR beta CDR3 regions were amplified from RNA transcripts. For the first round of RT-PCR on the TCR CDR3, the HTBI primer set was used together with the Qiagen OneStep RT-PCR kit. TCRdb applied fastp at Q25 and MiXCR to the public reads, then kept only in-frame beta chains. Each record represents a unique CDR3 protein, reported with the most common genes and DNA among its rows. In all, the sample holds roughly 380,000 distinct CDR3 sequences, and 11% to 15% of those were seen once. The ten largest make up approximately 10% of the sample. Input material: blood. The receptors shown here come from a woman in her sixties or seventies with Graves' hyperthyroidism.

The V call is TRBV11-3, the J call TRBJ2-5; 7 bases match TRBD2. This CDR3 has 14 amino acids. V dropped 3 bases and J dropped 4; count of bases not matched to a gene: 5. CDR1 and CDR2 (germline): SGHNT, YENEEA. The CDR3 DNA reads TGTGCCAGCAGCTTTTCGCTAGCGGCAGAGACCCAGTACTTC. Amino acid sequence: CASSFSLAAETQYF. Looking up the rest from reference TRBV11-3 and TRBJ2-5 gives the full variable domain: EAGVVQSPRYKIIEKKQPVAFWCNPISGHNTLYWYLQNLGQGPELLIRYENEEAVDDSQLPKDRFSAERLKGVDSTLKIQPAELGDSAVYLCASSFSLAAETQYFGPGTRLLVL.

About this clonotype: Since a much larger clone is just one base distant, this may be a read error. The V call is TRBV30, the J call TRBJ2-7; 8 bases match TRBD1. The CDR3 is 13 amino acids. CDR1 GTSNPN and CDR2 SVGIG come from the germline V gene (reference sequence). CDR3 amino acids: CAGETGGSYEQCF. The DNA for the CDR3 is TGTGCCGGGGAAACAGGGGGGTCCTACGAGCAGTGCTTC.

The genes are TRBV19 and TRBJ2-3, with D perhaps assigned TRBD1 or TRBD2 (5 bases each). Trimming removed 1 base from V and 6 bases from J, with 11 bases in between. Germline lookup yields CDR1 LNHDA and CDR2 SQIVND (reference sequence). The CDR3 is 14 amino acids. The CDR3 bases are TGTGCCAGTAGTATAGGGGGGATCAGGGATACGCAGTATTTT. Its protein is CASSIGGIRDTQYF.

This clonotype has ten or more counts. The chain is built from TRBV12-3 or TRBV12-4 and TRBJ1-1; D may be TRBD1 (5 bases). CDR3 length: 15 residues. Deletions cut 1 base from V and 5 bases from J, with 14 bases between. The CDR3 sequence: CASSLGRGWGTEAFF. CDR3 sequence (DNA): TGTGCCAGCAGTTTAGGACGGGGCTGGGGGACTGAAGCTTTCTTT.

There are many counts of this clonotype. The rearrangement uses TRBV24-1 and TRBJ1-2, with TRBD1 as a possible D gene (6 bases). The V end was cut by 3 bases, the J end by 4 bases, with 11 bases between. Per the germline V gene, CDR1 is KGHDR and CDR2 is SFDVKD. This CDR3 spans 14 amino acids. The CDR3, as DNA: TGTGCCACCAGTGATGACAGGAGCCTCTATGGCTACACCTTC. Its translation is CATSDDRSLYGYTF.

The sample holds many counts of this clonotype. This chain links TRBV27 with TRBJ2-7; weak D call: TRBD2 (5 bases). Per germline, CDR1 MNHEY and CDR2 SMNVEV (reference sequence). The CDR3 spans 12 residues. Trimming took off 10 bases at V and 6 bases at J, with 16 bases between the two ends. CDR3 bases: TGTGCCACCCGTTCCGGGGTCGGCGAGCAGTACTTC. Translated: CATRSGVGEQYF.

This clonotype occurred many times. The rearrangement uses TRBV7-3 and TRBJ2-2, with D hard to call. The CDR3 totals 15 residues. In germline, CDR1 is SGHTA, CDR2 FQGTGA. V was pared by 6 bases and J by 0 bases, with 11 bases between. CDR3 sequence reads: CASSRGVANTGELFF. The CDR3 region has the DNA TGTGCCAGCAGTCGTGGGGTAGCGAACACCGGGGAGCTGTTTTTT.

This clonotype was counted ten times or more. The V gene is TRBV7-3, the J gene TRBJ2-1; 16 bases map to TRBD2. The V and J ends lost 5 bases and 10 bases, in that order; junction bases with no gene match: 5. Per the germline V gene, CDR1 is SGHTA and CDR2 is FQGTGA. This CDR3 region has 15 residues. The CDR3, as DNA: TGTGCCAGCAGCCCGCCGGGACTAGCGGGAGGGGAGCAGTTCTTC. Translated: CASSPPGLAGGEQFF.

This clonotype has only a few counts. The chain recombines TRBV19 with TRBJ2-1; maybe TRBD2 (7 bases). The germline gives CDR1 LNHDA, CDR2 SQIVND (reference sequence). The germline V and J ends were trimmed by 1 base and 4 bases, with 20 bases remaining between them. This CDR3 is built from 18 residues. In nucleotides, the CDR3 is TGTGCCAGTAGTATAGGGGGGGGTTGGACAGAAACTTACAATGAGCAGTTCTTC. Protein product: CASSIGGGWTETYNEQFF.

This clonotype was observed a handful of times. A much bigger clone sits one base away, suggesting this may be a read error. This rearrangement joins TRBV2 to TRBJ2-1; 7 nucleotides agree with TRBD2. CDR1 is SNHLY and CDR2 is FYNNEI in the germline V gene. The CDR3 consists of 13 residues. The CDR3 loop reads CASGRATYNGQFF. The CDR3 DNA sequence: TGTGCCAGCGGGAGGGCCACCTACAATGGGCAGTTCTTC.

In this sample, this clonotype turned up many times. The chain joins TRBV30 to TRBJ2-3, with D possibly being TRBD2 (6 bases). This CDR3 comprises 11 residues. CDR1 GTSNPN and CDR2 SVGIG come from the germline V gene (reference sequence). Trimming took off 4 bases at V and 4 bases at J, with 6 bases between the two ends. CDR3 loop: CAWTGADTQYF. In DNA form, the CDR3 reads TGTGCCTGGACGGGGGCAGATACGCAGTATTTT. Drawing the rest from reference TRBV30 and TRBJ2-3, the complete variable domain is SQTIHQWPATLVQPVGSPLSLECTVEGTSNPNLYWYRQAAGRGLQLLFYSVGIGQISSEVPQNLSASRPQDRQFILSSKKLLLSDSGFYLCAWTGADTQYFGPGTRLTVL.

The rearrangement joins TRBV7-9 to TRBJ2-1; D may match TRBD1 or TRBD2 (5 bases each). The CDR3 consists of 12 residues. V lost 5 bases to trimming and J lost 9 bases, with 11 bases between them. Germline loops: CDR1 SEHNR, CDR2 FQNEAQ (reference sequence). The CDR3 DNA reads TGTGCCAGCAGCCGAGGTGGGGGTGAGCAGTTCTTC. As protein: CASSRGGGEQFF.

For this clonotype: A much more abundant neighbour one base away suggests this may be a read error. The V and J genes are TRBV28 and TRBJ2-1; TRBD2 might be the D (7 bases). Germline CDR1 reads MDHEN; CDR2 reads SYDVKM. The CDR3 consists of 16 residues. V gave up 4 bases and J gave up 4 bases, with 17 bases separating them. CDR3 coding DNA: TGTGCCAGCAGTTCCCCGTTGGGGGGGACATACAATGAGCAGTTCTTC. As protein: CASSSPLGGTYNEQFF.

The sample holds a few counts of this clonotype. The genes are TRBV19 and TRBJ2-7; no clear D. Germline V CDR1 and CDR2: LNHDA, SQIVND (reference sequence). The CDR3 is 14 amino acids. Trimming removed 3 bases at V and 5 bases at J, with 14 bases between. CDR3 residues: CASSIWGFANEQYF. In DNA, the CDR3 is TGTGCCAGTAGTATCTGGGGTTTCGCCAACGAGCAGTACTTC. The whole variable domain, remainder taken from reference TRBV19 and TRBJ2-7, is DGGITQSPKYLFRKEGQNVTLSCEQNLNHDAMYWYRQDPGQGLRLIYYSQIVNDFQKGDIAEGYSVSREKKESFPLTVTSAQKNPTAFYLCASSIWGFANEQYFGPGTRLTVT.